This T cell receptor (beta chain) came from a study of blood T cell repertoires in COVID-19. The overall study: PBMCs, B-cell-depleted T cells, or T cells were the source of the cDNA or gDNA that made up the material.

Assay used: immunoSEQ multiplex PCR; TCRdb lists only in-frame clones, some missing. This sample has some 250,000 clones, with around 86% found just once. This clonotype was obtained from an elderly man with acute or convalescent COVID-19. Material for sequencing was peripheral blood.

CDR3 nucleotide sequence: TGTGCCAGCAGTTCCTCCGGGACAGTTTATAATTCACCCCTCCACTTT. It encodes CASSSSGTVYNSPLHF. V gene TRBV6-5 combines with J gene TRBJ1-6; the match to TRBD1 covers 7 bases. There are 16 residues in the CDR3. Per germline, CDR1 MNHEY and CDR2 SVGAGI. J gave up 4 bases and V 4 bases, and 7 bases lay outside the gene matches.